Below are 31 T cell receptor beta chains sequenced from a single sample in a study of technical replicates of blood from four donors. Generated by immunoSEQ multiplex PCR, the TCRdb table keeps only in-frame clones and is missing some. The data contain roughly 97,000 clones, 96% of them singletons. The sample taken for sequencing was T cells isolated from PBMCs. Every receptor here comes from a human donor in good health.

This clone was observed a single time. The rearrangement uses TRBV5-1 and TRBJ2-1; 7 positions agree with TRBD2. The ends lost 3 bases at V and 6 bases at J; junction bases unmatched: 0. Germline CDR1 and CDR2: SGHRS and YFSETQ. The CDR3 consists of 12 residues. This chain's CDR3 is CASSWTSNEQFF. The CDR3 DNA reads as TGCGCCAGCAGCTGGACTAGCAATGAGCAGTTCTTC.

The DNA of the CDR3 is TGTGCCAGCAGCACTCCGGGACAGGGTATTGGGGAGCAGTACTTC. Protein: CASSTPGQGIGEQYF. The J gene is TRBJ2-7, the V gene TRBV7-2; 9 bases agree with TRBD1. Trimming cost V 5 bases and J 7 bases; bases outside gene matches: 12. Germline V gene sequence: CDR1 SGHTA, CDR2 FQGNSA. The CDR3 is 15 amino acids.

This clone came up once. The chain employs TRBV7-9 and TRBJ1-1, with D perhaps matching TRBD1 (6 bases). The CDR3 covers 15 residues. Trimming removed 5 bases at V and 0 bases at J, with 13 bases between. CDR1 and CDR2 (germline): SEHNR, FQNEAQ (reference sequence). The DNA of the CDR3 is TGTGCCAGCAGCAAATTACAGGGAATGAACACTGAAGCTTTCTTT. Amino acid sequence: CASSKLQGMNTEAFF.

This chain links TRBV6-1 with TRBJ1-1, with no clear D. The CDR3 length is 14 residues. Germline V lookup: CDR1 MNHNS, CDR2 SASEGT. V lost 6 bases to trimming and J lost 3 bases, with 14 bases between them. DNA for the CDR3: TGTGCCAGCAGCTTATTTACGAGGGACACTGAAGCTTTCTTT. It translates to CASSLFTRDTEAFF.

The chain recombines TRBV6-1 with TRBJ2-7; D is ambiguous. Trimming shortened V by 6 bases and J by 2 bases, and 8 bases separated the two germline ends. CDR1 and CDR2 (germline): MNHNS, SASEGT. This CDR3 has 12 residues. The CDR3 spells CASSLVPYEQYF. CDR3 nucleotide sequence: TGTGCCAGCAGCCTAGTTCCCTACGAGCAGTACTTC.

J is TRBJ2-7 and V is TRBV9, with TRBD2 matching over 7 bases. CDR3 length equals 14 residues. The germline V gene has CDR1 SGDLS and CDR2 YYNGEE. The junction had 9 bases not matched to a gene; V was cut back by 4 bases and J by 5 bases. The chain's CDR3 is CASSSRTGGDEQYF. The CDR3 nucleotides are TGTGCCAGCAGCTCTAGAACGGGGGGAGACGAGCAGTACTTC.

V gene TRBV7-9 combines with J gene TRBJ1-3; D gene uncertain. Germline assignment: CDR1 SEHNR and CDR2 FQNEAQ (reference sequence). V was pared by 1 base and J by 3 bases, with 7 bases between. This CDR3 comprises 14 residues. CDR3: CASSLDSLGNTIYF. CDR3 DNA sequence: TGTGCCAGCAGCTTAGACAGTCTTGGAAACACCATATATTTT.

The chain joins TRBV28 to TRBJ1-2; D remains unclear. Germline V gives CDR1 MDHEN, CDR2 SYDVKM. This CDR3 is 17 amino acids long. V lost 3 bases, J lost 3 bases, and 20 bases lay in between. CDR3 coding DNA: TGTGCCAGCAGTTTTCCCCTCCGAGGGAGAGAGGACTATGGCTACACCTTC. Protein sequence: CASSFPLRGREDYGYTF.

The chain has TRBV5-1 and TRBJ2-1; TRBD2 aligns across 8 bases. The V and J ends lost 4 bases and 9 bases, in that order; junction bases with no gene match: 12. CDR1 and CDR2 (germline): SGHRS, YFSETQ. This CDR3 contains 15 residues. The CDR3 DNA reads TGCGCCAGCAGCAGATCTCAGCGGGAGAGCGGTGAGCAGTTCTTC. Amino acid sequence: CASSRSQRESGEQFF.

This rearrangement joins TRBV27 to TRBJ2-5; weak D call: TRBD1 (6 bases). Germline CDR1 is MNHEY and CDR2 is SMNVEV (reference sequence). The CDR3 is made up of 14 amino acids. Trimming removed 6 bases from V and 3 bases from J, with 14 bases in between. CDR3 in amino acids: CASRDSAREETQYF. In DNA form, the CDR3 reads TGTGCCAGCAGGGACAGCGCCCGGGAAGAGACCCAGTACTTC.

This clone occurred once. This chain joins TRBV7-9 and TRBJ2-1, with D maybe TRBD2 (6 bases). Germline lookup yields CDR1 SEHNR and CDR2 FQNEAQ (reference sequence). The ends were cut back, 2 bases at V and 7 bases at J, with 9 bases in the middle. This CDR3 is 13 amino acids long. The CDR3 loop is CASSLTSRNEQFF. CDR3 sequence (DNA): TGTGCCAGCAGCTTAACTAGCAGGAATGAGCAGTTCTTC.

V usage is TRBV5-4 and J usage is TRBJ2-3; 7 nucleotides match TRBD1. The CDR3 runs to 14 residues. Germline trimming cut 0 bases from V and 5 bases from J; bases unmatched to any gene: 3. The germline CDR1 and CDR2 sequences are SGHNT and YYREEE (reference sequence). The CDR3 spells CASSLGQGRDTQYF. The CDR3 DNA reads as TGTGCCAGCAGCTTGGGACAGGGAAGAGATACGCAGTATTTT.

The chain has TRBV18 and TRBJ1-1; 9 bases agree with TRBD1. The CDR3 is made up of 16 amino acids. Germline V CDR1 and CDR2: KGHSH, LQKENI. Trimming at V came to 3 bases and at J to 0 bases, leaving 5 bases not matched to a gene. The CDR3 sequence is CASSPGQGLMNTEAFF. CDR3 DNA sequence: TGTGCCAGCTCACCGGGACAGGGCCTAATGAACACTGAAGCTTTCTTT.

The chain is built from TRBV10-2 and TRBJ1-4; D is undetermined. This CDR3 comprises 14 residues. Germline V gene sequence: CDR1 WSHSY, CDR2 SAAADI. The V end lost 6 bases, the J end lost 4 bases, and 12 bases lay between the germline ends. CDR3 sequence reads: CASRTRGVNEKLFF. DNA for the CDR3: TGCGCCAGCAGGACCCGAGGTGTTAATGAAAAACTGTTTTTT.

The rearrangement uses TRBV6-5 and TRBJ2-7; D remains ambiguous. The CDR3 extends over 16 amino acids. Germline V gene sequence: CDR1 MNHEY, CDR2 SVGAGI. With 0 bases removed from V and 3 bases from J, the gap between germline ends came to 15 bases. The CDR3 reads CASSYSIGQVNYEQYF. As DNA, the CDR3 is TGTGCCAGCAGTTACTCCATTGGGCAGGTCAACTACGAGCAGTACTTC.

The chain links TRBV6-5 to TRBJ1-1; no reliable D call. Trimming pared 3 bases from V and 2 bases from J, leaving 10 bases between. This CDR3 spans 14 amino acids. Germline lookup yields CDR1 MNHEY and CDR2 SVGAGI. CDR3 in amino acids: CASSYTASNTEAFF. Written as DNA, the CDR3 is TGTGCCAGCAGTTATACAGCTTCTAACACTGAAGCTTTCTTT.

The chain has TRBV7-3 and TRBJ2-1, with D tentatively TRBD1 (5 bases). Trimming removed 0 bases at V and 6 bases at J, with 9 bases between. The CDR3 spans 14 residues. The V gene's germline CDR1 is SGHTA and CDR2 FQGTGA. The CDR3 nucleotides are TGTGCCAGCAGCTTAACTCAGGGCAGCAATGAGCAGTTCTTC. The encoded protein is CASSLTQGSNEQFF.

The J gene is TRBJ2-7, the V gene TRBV9, with D perhaps matching TRBD1 (5 bases). The germline V and J ends were trimmed by 0 bases and 6 bases, with 7 bases remaining between them. Germline CDR1 reads SGDLS; CDR2 reads YYNGEE. The CDR3 loop spans 12 amino acids. CDR3 region: CASSVEGFEQYF. The CDR3 nucleotides are TGTGCCAGCAGCGTAGAGGGGTTCGAGCAGTACTTC.

The rearrangement links TRBV9 to TRBJ1-2; D gene ambiguous. V lost 4 bases, J lost 4 bases, and 14 bases lay in between. CDR1 is SGDLS and CDR2 is YYNGEE in the germline V gene. This CDR3 contains 14 residues. CDR3 sequence reads: CASSPGDPSYGYTF. The CDR3 nucleotides read TGTGCCAGCAGCCCGGGAGACCCGTCCTATGGCTACACCTTC.

This chain links TRBV9 with TRBJ2-1; TRBD1 matches 7 bases. V was clipped by 4 bases and J by 4 bases; unmatched bases: 20. The CDR3 contains 19 residues. Germline V lookup: CDR1 SGDLS, CDR2 YYNGEE. CDR3 loop: CASSLNRDNRGLRYNEQFF. In nucleotides, the CDR3 is TGTGCCAGCAGCTTAAATCGCGACAACAGGGGTTTGCGTTACAATGAGCAGTTCTTC.

The rearrangement uses TRBV19 and TRBJ2-3, with TRBD2 matching over 7 bases. The CDR3 length is 15 residues. V trimming: 4 bases; J trimming: 3 bases; junction bases outside the gene matches: 7. Germline CDR1 and CDR2: LNHDA and SQIVND (reference sequence). The CDR3 DNA reads TGTGCCAGTAGTAGAAGCGGGATAGGGACAGATACGCAGTATTTT. Encoded protein: CASSRSGIGTDTQYF. The full variable domain, with the rest looked up from reference TRBV19 and TRBJ2-3, is DGGITQSPKYLFRKEGQNVTLSCEQNLNHDAMYWYRQDPGQGLRLIYYSQIVNDFQKGDIAEGYSVSREKKESFPLTVTSAQKNPTAFYLCASSRSGIGTDTQYFGPGTRLTVL.

In DNA form, the CDR3 reads TGTGCCAGTAGTAGAGGACGACAGGCCAACACTGAAGCTTTCTTT. Translated: CASSRGRQANTEAFF. This chain uses TRBV19 with TRBJ1-1; possible D gene TRBD1, 6 bases. There are 15 residues in the CDR3. V lost 4 bases, J lost 2 bases, and 14 bases lay in between. The germline CDR1 and CDR2 sequences are LNHDA and SQIVND (reference sequence).

V usage is TRBV29-1 and J usage is TRBJ1-5; TRBD1 matches at 7 bases. Germline lookup yields CDR1 SQVTM and CDR2 ANQGSEA. The CDR3 contains 12 residues. Germline trimming cut 6 bases from V and 7 bases from J; bases unmatched to any gene: 6. CDR3 region: CSVQSGGQPQHF. The CDR3 DNA follows: TGCAGCGTCCAATCAGGGGGGCAGCCCCAGCATTTT.

Note on this clone: Different DNA sequences within this sample yield the same CDR3. The J gene is TRBJ2-1, the V gene TRBV9, with 11 bases lining up with TRBD2. The CDR3 sequence is 16 residues long. With V trimmed by 1 base and J by 3 bases, 3 bases remained unmatched. Germline V gives CDR1 SGDLS, CDR2 YYNGEE. In DNA, the CDR3 is TGTGCCAGCAGCGTATCCGGGACTAGCGGCTACAATGAGCAGTTCTTC. Protein sequence: CASSVSGTSGYNEQFF.

CDR3 sequence (DNA): TGTGCCAGCAAGTGGGCAGGGAGGAACGAGCAGTACTTC. It yields the protein CASKWAGRNEQYF. The chain couples TRBV28 to TRBJ2-7, with TRBD2 as a possible D gene (6 bases). Germline CDR1 and CDR2: MDHEN and SYDVKM. Trimming shortened V by 7 bases and J by 5 bases, and 15 bases separated the two germline ends. This CDR3 is built from 13 residues.

In nucleotides, the CDR3 is TGTGCCAGCAGCCTCCGGGACAGGACCTACAATGAGCAGTTCTTC. Translating it yields CASSLRDRTYNEQFF. The rearrangement joins TRBV9 to TRBJ2-1, with TRBD1 matching over 8 bases. The CDR3 extends over 15 amino acids. Germline V gene lookup returns CDR1 SGDLS and CDR2 YYNGEE. V trimming: 4 bases; J trimming: 2 bases; junction bases outside the gene matches: 5.

The V call is TRBV2, the J call TRBJ2-2; TRBD2 aligns across 10 bases. Germline loops: CDR1 SNHLY, CDR2 FYNNEI. Unmatched junction bases numbered 3, after V lost 6 bases and J lost 5 bases. The CDR3 is 14 residues long. The CDR3 DNA reads as TGTGCCAGCAGGGAGCGGGAGGGTACCGGGGAGCTGTTTTTT. It is translated as CASREREGTGELFF.

This clone was detected only once. The chain couples TRBV15 to TRBJ2-1, with 8 bases matching TRBD2. The length of the CDR3 is 17 residues. Germline-derived CDR1 and CDR2 are LNHNV and YYDKDF (reference sequence). With 1 base clipped from V and 5 bases from J, the junction kept 10 bases outside the gene matches. CDR3 protein: CATSRGITSGPHNEQFF. CDR3 coding DNA: TGTGCCACCAGCAGAGGTATAACTAGCGGCCCCCACAATGAGCAGTTCTTC.

CDR3 bases: TGTGCCAGCAGCTTGACAGGGGGCGAGCCCCAGCATTTT. Protein sequence: CASSLTGGEPQHF. This sequence joins TRBV5-6 and TRBJ1-5; 9 bases map to TRBD1. Germline values: CDR1 SGHDT, CDR2 YYEEEE. V was clipped by 1 base and J by 8 bases; unmatched bases: 1. CDR3 size: 13 residues.

This clone was seen once. J is TRBJ1-5 and V is TRBV19, with unresolved D. Germline V CDR1 and CDR2: LNHDA, SQIVND (reference sequence). This CDR3 has 12 amino acids. Trimming shortened V by 7 bases and J by 6 bases, and 10 bases separated the two germline ends. In DNA, the CDR3 is TGTGCCAGTACCTCGGCAGGTCAGCCCCAGCATTTT. Its translation: CASTSAGQPQHF.

The chain is built from TRBV27 and TRBJ1-2, with no clear D. V lost 4 bases and J lost 2, with 14 bases in between. Per germline, CDR1 MNHEY and CDR2 SMNVEV (reference sequence). CDR3 length: 15 amino acids. The CDR3 region is CASSYTQVQNYGYTF. In nucleotides, the CDR3 is TGTGCCAGCAGTTACACCCAAGTTCAAAACTATGGCTACACCTTC.